The rows below give T cell receptor beta chains drawn from one sample of a study of T cells in Graves' hyperthyroidism and ophthalmopathy. TCRdb used MiXCR to reprocess the multiplex PCR reads, holding one entry per CDR3 protein. The top ten clones hold around 3.5% of a sample with about 600,000 distinct CDR3 sequences, more than 15% of them seen once. The sample comprised blood. The receptors derive from a woman aged 40-49 years with Graves' ophthalmopathy. Each CDR3 is given with its conserved first and last residue. The order of the fields is CDR3 length, D gene, clone size, V gene, J gene, CDR3 DNA, CDR3 protein. D genes are given only for firm matches. Size is omitted from some rows. Given values are once, few, many or a class for expanded clones.

CDR3 length: 15; D gene: TRBD2; clone size: .; V gene: TRBV20-1; J gene: TRBJ2-7; CDR3 DNA: TGCAGTGCTAGAGGGCTAGCGGGAGATAGCGACGAGCAGTACTTC; CDR3 protein: CSARGLAGDSDEQYF
CDR3 length: 13; D gene: .; clone size: many; V gene: TRBV7-6; J gene: TRBJ1-1; CDR3 DNA: TGTGCCAGCAGCTTAGAGCAGGACACTGAAGCTTTCTTT; CDR3 protein: CASSLEQDTEAFF
CDR3 length: 15; D gene: .; clone size: .; V gene: TRBV25-1; J gene: TRBJ2-1; CDR3 DNA: TGTGCCAGCAGTGTGGTGAACAACCCCTACAATGAGCAGTTCTTC; CDR3 protein: CASSVVNNPYNEQFF
CDR3 length: 17; D gene: TRBD2; clone size: many; V gene: TRBV28; J gene: TRBJ2-1; CDR3 DNA: TGTGCCAGCAGTTCCCCATCGACTAGCGGGAGTTGGTATGAGCAGTTCTTC; CDR3 protein: CASSSPSTSGSWYEQFF
CDR3 length: 12; D gene: .; clone size: many; V gene: TRBV20-1; J gene: TRBJ2-7; CDR3 DNA: TGCAGTGCTAGAGATCAGGGCTACGAGCAGTACTTC; CDR3 protein: CSARDQGYEQYF
CDR3 length: 13; D gene: .; clone size: .; V gene: TRBV11-2; J gene: TRBJ2-7; CDR3 DNA: TGTGCCGGCAAGCTCGGGGGTTCCTACGAGCAGTACTTC; CDR3 protein: CAGKLGGSYEQYF
CDR3 length: 20; D gene: TRBD2; clone size: .; V gene: TRBV14; J gene: TRBJ2-1; CDR3 DNA: TGTGCCAGCTCCGACTTAGGGACTAGCGGGGGGTATCTCTCCTACAATGAGCAGTTCTTC; CDR3 protein: CASSDLGTSGGYLSYNEQFF
CDR3 length: 13; D gene: TRBD2; clone size: few; V gene: TRBV19; J gene: TRBJ2-5; CDR3 DNA: TGTGCCAGTAGTCTGGGGACTAGAGTAACCCAGTACTTC; CDR3 protein: CASSLGTRVTQYF
CDR3 length: 16; D gene: TRBD2; clone size: many; V gene: TRBV27; J gene: TRBJ2-3; CDR3 DNA: TGTGCCAGCAAGGATTCCAGTGGGGGGGAGACGAATACGCAGTATTTT; CDR3 protein: CASKDSSGGETNTQYF
CDR3 length: 11; D gene: .; clone size: many; V gene: TRBV30; J gene: TRBJ1-1; CDR3 DNA: TGTGCCTGGAGTAAGGTCTTTGAAGCTTTCTTT; CDR3 protein: CAWSKVFEAFF
CDR3 length: 19; D gene: TRBD2; clone size: few; V gene: TRBV7-9; J gene: TRBJ2-1; CDR3 DNA: TGTGCCAGCAGCGGACCACTTTCAGCGGGGAGGGTTGGGGTCAATGAGCAGTTCTTC; CDR3 protein: CASSGPLSAGRVGVNEQFF
CDR3 length: 16; D gene: TRBD2; clone size: .; V gene: TRBV27; J gene: TRBJ2-1; CDR3 DNA: TGTGCCAGCAGTTCCGGACTAGCGGTAACCTACAATGAGCAGTTCTTC; CDR3 protein: CASSSGLAVTYNEQFF
CDR3 length: 16; D gene: TRBD1; clone size: many; V gene: TRBV27; J gene: TRBJ2-7; CDR3 DNA: TGTGCCAGCAGTCGACGGTCCGGGACAGCGACTTACGAGCAGTACTTC; CDR3 protein: CASSRRSGTATYEQYF
CDR3 length: 14; D gene: TRBD1; clone size: .; V gene: TRBV30; J gene: TRBJ1-1; CDR3 DNA: TGTGCCTGGAACCCCGGGACAGACCACACTGAAGCTTTCTTT; CDR3 protein: CAWNPGTDHTEAFF
CDR3 length: 16; D gene: TRBD2; clone size: many; V gene: TRBV7-3; J gene: TRBJ2-7; CDR3 DNA: TGTGCCAGCAGCTTAACGCCTAGCGGGAACCCTTCCGAGCAGTACTTC; CDR3 protein: CASSLTPSGNPSEQYF
CDR3 length: 17; D gene: .; clone size: many; V gene: TRBV3-1; J gene: TRBJ2-5; CDR3 DNA: TGTGCCAGCTGCCAGAAGAGCGGACCTCACCGGGGGGAGACCCAGTACTTC; CDR3 protein: CASCQKSGPHRGETQYF
CDR3 length: 16; D gene: TRBD1; clone size: few; V gene: TRBV15; J gene: TRBJ2-2; CDR3 DNA: TGTGCCACCAGCTCTTTTTGGACAGGGGACACCGGGGAGCTGTTTTTT; CDR3 protein: CATSSFWTGDTGELFF
CDR3 length: 12; D gene: .; clone size: .; V gene: TRBV10-2; J gene: TRBJ1-4; CDR3 DNA: TGCGCCAGCAGGACAGACAATGAAAAACTGTTTTTT; CDR3 protein: CASRTDNEKLFF
CDR3 length: 15; D gene: .; clone size: .; V gene: TRBV28; J gene: TRBJ2-7; CDR3 DNA: TGTGCCAGCAGTCCACAAAGAGGACAGCCATACGAGCAGTACTTC; CDR3 protein: CASSPQRGQPYEQYF
CDR3 length: 17; D gene: .; clone size: many; V gene: TRBV6-2/TRBV6-3; J gene: TRBJ1-1; CDR3 DNA: TGTGCCAGCAGCTACGGGCTCGGAACCCCGGGGAGTACTGAAGCTTTCTTT; CDR3 protein: CASSYGLGTPGSTEAFF
CDR3 length: 14; D gene: .; clone size: .; V gene: TRBV4-2; J gene: TRBJ2-7; CDR3 DNA: TGTGCCAGCAGCCAAGACAGGGTGGATTACGAGCAGTACTTC; CDR3 protein: CASSQDRVDYEQYF
CDR3 length: 12; D gene: .; clone size: few; V gene: TRBV6-1; J gene: TRBJ2-5; CDR3 DNA: TGTGCCAGCAGTTCCCTCCCGCAGACCCAGTACTTC; CDR3 protein: CASSSLPQTQYF
CDR3 length: 17; D gene: TRBD2; clone size: .; V gene: TRBV18; J gene: TRBJ2-1; CDR3 DNA: TGTGCCAGCTCACCACTCCCAGCGGGAGGGCCGGATGATGAGCAGTTCTTC; CDR3 protein: CASSPLPAGGPDDEQFF
CDR3 length: 15; D gene: TRBD2; clone size: many; V gene: TRBV12-3/TRBV12-4; J gene: TRBJ2-7; CDR3 DNA: TGTGCCTCAGCAGTTGAGGGACTAGCTCCCTACGAGCAGTACTTC; CDR3 protein: CASAVEGLAPYEQYF
CDR3 length: 16; D gene: TRBD2; clone size: many; V gene: TRBV7-2; J gene: TRBJ2-3; CDR3 DNA: TGTGCCAGCAGCTCGTTCGGCGGGAGGGCCGCAGATACGCAGTATTTT; CDR3 protein: CASSSFGGRAADTQYF
CDR3 length: 15; D gene: TRBD2; clone size: .; V gene: TRBV28; J gene: TRBJ2-7; CDR3 DNA: TGTGCCAGCAGTACCCCGGGGGGGCCCGCGCACGAGCAGTACTTC; CDR3 protein: CASSTPGGPAHEQYF
CDR3 length: 14; D gene: .; clone size: many; V gene: TRBV2; J gene: TRBJ1-1; CDR3 DNA: TGTGCCAGCAGTGAAGGGGGGGTAAGGGCTGAAGCTTTCTTT; CDR3 protein: CASSEGGVRAEAFF
CDR3 length: 15; D gene: TRBD1; clone size: many; V gene: TRBV28; J gene: TRBJ2-5; CDR3 DNA: TGTGCCAGCAGTCGTCGACAGGGGATAAAAGAGACCCAGTACTTC; CDR3 protein: CASSRRQGIKETQYF
CDR3 length: 14; D gene: TRBD2; clone size: few; V gene: TRBV7-2; J gene: TRBJ2-4; CDR3 DNA: TGTGCCAGCAGCTTTGCAGCGGGAGGGAACATTCAGTACTTC; CDR3 protein: CASSFAAGGNIQYF
CDR3 length: 14; D gene: .; clone size: many; V gene: TRBV30; J gene: TRBJ2-7; CDR3 DNA: TGTGCCTGGAGTGTCTCGGCCAGAGACCGCGAGCAGTACTTC; CDR3 protein: CAWSVSARDREQYF
CDR3 length: 13; D gene: .; clone size: many; V gene: TRBV7-3; J gene: TRBJ1-1; CDR3 DNA: TGTGCCAGCAGCTTATTACCCCGCACTGAAGCTTTCTTT; CDR3 protein: CASSLLPRTEAFF
CDR3 length: 15; D gene: .; clone size: many; V gene: TRBV11-3; J gene: TRBJ2-1; CDR3 DNA: TGTGCCAGCAGCTTAGGTGGGGAAGGAACCAATGAGCAGTTCTTC; CDR3 protein: CASSLGGEGTNEQFF
CDR3 length: 13; D gene: .; clone size: many; V gene: TRBV20-1; J gene: TRBJ2-1; CDR3 DNA: TGCAGTGCTGCGGGTCCCTCCTACAATGAGCAGTTCTTC; CDR3 protein: CSAAGPSYNEQFF
CDR3 length: 15; D gene: TRBD2; clone size: .; V gene: TRBV29-1; J gene: TRBJ2-1; CDR3 DNA: TGCAGCGTCCCCGAGTGGCTAGCGGGAACGAATGAGCAGTTCTTC; CDR3 protein: CSVPEWLAGTNEQFF
CDR3 length: 17; D gene: TRBD2; clone size: .; V gene: TRBV2; J gene: TRBJ2-1; CDR3 DNA: TGTGCCACAACTAGCGGGGGGGCGGAGTGGTCCTACAATGAGCAGTTCTTC; CDR3 protein: CATTSGGAEWSYNEQFF
CDR3 length: 15; D gene: .; clone size: many; V gene: TRBV11-2; J gene: TRBJ2-5; CDR3 DNA: TGTGCCAGCAGCTTAGATGGGACTCCCGTGGAGACCCAGTACTTC; CDR3 protein: CASSLDGTPVETQYF
CDR3 length: 14; D gene: TRBD2; clone size: many; V gene: TRBV2; J gene: TRBJ2-7; CDR3 DNA: TGTGCCAGCAGTGGGACTAGCGGATCCTACGAGCAGTACTTC; CDR3 protein: CASSGTSGSYEQYF
CDR3 length: 18; D gene: TRBD1; clone size: many; V gene: TRBV28; J gene: TRBJ2-2; CDR3 DNA: TGTGCCAGCAGCCGCCACAGACAGGGGACGGCGAACACCGGGGAGCTGTTTTTT; CDR3 protein: CASSRHRQGTANTGELFF
CDR3 length: 14; D gene: .; clone size: .; V gene: TRBV24-1; J gene: TRBJ2-1; CDR3 DNA: TGTGCCACCAGTGACGGGAGCTCCTACAATGAGCAGTTCTTC; CDR3 protein: CATSDGSSYNEQFF
CDR3 length: 15; D gene: .; clone size: many; V gene: TRBV3-1; J gene: TRBJ2-3; CDR3 DNA: TGTGCCAGCAGCCGTACAGGGCAGAGCACAGATACGCAGTATTTT; CDR3 protein: CASSRTGQSTDTQYF
CDR3 length: 12; D gene: TRBD2; clone size: .; V gene: TRBV30; J gene: TRBJ2-7; CDR3 DNA: TGTGCCTTTAGCGGGGTGGCCTACGAGCAGTACTTC; CDR3 protein: CAFSGVAYEQYF
CDR3 length: 12; D gene: TRBD2; clone size: .; V gene: TRBV7-2; J gene: TRBJ2-1; CDR3 DNA: TGTGCCAGCAGCACTAGCGGACCGGAGCAGTTCTTC; CDR3 protein: CASSTSGPEQFF
CDR3 length: 12; D gene: .; clone size: .; V gene: TRBV6-1; J gene: TRBJ1-4; CDR3 DNA: TGTGCCAGCATCGCCAGTAATGAAAAACTGTTTTTT; CDR3 protein: CASIASNEKLFF
CDR3 length: 12; D gene: TRBD1; clone size: .; V gene: TRBV30; J gene: TRBJ2-1; CDR3 DNA: TGTGCCTGGAGCCAAACAGGGGGCTCACCGTTCTTC; CDR3 protein: CAWSQTGGSPFF
CDR3 length: 15; D gene: .; clone size: .; V gene: TRBV6-1; J gene: TRBJ2-2; CDR3 DNA: TGTGCCAGCCGTGAGGGCAGCACGAACACCGGGGAGCTGTTTTTT; CDR3 protein: CASREGSTNTGELFF
CDR3 length: 13; D gene: TRBD1; clone size: .; V gene: TRBV6-1; J gene: TRBJ2-7; CDR3 DNA: TGTGCCAGCCACCTGACAGGGGGTTACGAGCAGTACTTC; CDR3 protein: CASHLTGGYEQYF
CDR3 length: 13; D gene: TRBD1; clone size: many; V gene: TRBV7-8; J gene: TRBJ1-1; CDR3 DNA: TGTGCCAGCAGCCAGGACAGGGTGGCTGAAGCTTTCTTT; CDR3 protein: CASSQDRVAEAFF
CDR3 length: 14; D gene: TRBD1; clone size: .; V gene: TRBV20-1; J gene: TRBJ2-2; CDR3 DNA: TGCAGTGCGTGGACAGGGTCGGACACCGGGGAGCTGTTTTTT; CDR3 protein: CSAWTGSDTGELFF
CDR3 length: 16; D gene: TRBD2; clone size: few; V gene: TRBV6-5; J gene: TRBJ2-3; CDR3 DNA: TGTGCCAGCAGTTACTCGACGGGGGGGACCACAGATACGCAGTATTTT; CDR3 protein: CASSYSTGGTTDTQYF
CDR3 length: 14; D gene: .; clone size: few; V gene: TRBV24-1; J gene: TRBJ2-5; CDR3 DNA: TGTGCCACCAGTGATACCAGAGGTCCGGAGACCCAGTACTTC; CDR3 protein: CATSDTRGPETQYF
CDR3 length: 15; D gene: .; clone size: few; V gene: TRBV20-1; J gene: TRBJ2-2; CDR3 DNA: TGCAGTGCTAGAGATGCAGGGGTGAACACCGGGGAGCTGTTTTTT; CDR3 protein: CSARDAGVNTGELFF
CDR3 length: 13; D gene: .; clone size: .; V gene: TRBV6-4; J gene: TRBJ2-7; CDR3 DNA: TGTGCCAGCAGTGACCAAGACTACGGGGAGCAGTACTTC; CDR3 protein: CASSDQDYGEQYF
CDR3 length: 15; D gene: TRBD1; clone size: few; V gene: TRBV6-5; J gene: TRBJ1-3; CDR3 DNA: TGTGCCAGCAGTTTAACAGGGGGGCTCGGAAACACCATATATTTT; CDR3 protein: CASSLTGGLGNTIYF